This T cell receptor beta chain was found in a study of CD8+CD57+ T cells in acquired aplastic anemia. About the research overall: Sorted CD4+ plus CD8+ cells gave DNA averaging roughly 3.5 ug. General observations from the study: It was found that roughly 31 CD8+ CDR3 sequences were shared between patients and controls. For CD8+ Simpson's diversity, patients and controls showed no significant difference.

Comments on this clonotype: Its specificity is not known.

TCR beta VDJ and CDR3 were profiled, and genomic DNA was the template. TCRdb recomputed calls from the reads with MiXCR, one row per CDR3 protein. The repertoire holds under 350,000 distinct CDR3 sequences, with under 65% as singletons. This CDR3 is 16 amino acids long. Trimming at V came to 4 bases and at J to 3 bases, leaving 9 bases not matched to a gene. Germline CDR1 reads SGHDT; CDR2 reads YYEEEE. Before being chosen for sequencing, patients had shown CD8+CD57+ cell expansion by flow cytometry. There was no therapy given to any patient before the blood sampling took place. This sequence originates from a human donor with aplastic anemia. This sequence joins TRBV5-6 and TRBJ2-7, with 11 bases lining up with TRBD2. The sample comprised sorted CD4+, CD8+, or CD8+CD57+ T cells (not recorded which) from PBMCs. CDR3 region: CASSVVASGGIYEQYF. The DNA for the CDR3 is TGTGCCAGCAGCGTAGTCGCTAGCGGGGGGATCTACGAGCAGTACTTC.